Given below is one T cell receptor (beta chain) in context. Authors' analysis steps: Researchers report that nucleated cell counts were estimated from reference gene primer amplification. The assay was immunoSEQ multiplex PCR, and TCRdb's table has in-frame clones only and misses some. The D gene and trimming were derived from the DNA, and the V and J assignments and clone size from that table. The sample holds 500,000 or so clones, about 90% seen once. This entry comes from a study of blood T cell repertoires in COVID-19. The origin of this receptor is a woman in her late teens or twenties who had recovered from COVID-19. Sequencing used PBMCs or T cells enriched from blood (not recorded which).

CDR3 DNA: TGTGCCAGCAGCTTTACCCAGGGTTCCTACGAGCAGTACTTC. This encodes CASSFTQGSYEQYF. This rearrangement joins TRBV11-2 to TRBJ2-7, with a tentative D call TRBD1 (5 bases). CDR1 and CDR2 (germline): SGHAT, FQNNGV. CDR3 length: 14 residues. V lost 3 bases and J 1 base, leaving 10 bases between the germline ends.